This TCR beta chain emerged from a study of T-cell reconstitution after alpha-beta-depleted transplantation in children. This clonotype was found a few times. The V and J ends lost 6 bases and 6 bases respectively, with 12 bases between them. There are 12 residues in the CDR3. Unique molecular identifiers featured in how the TCRbeta library was prepared. TCRdb reprocessed the PCR reads via MiXCR and lists one record per CDR3 protein. Of roughly 100,000 distinct CDR3 sequences detected, roughly 7.2% appear once; the ten largest clones hold about a sixth. The clonotype originates from a boy between 2 and 15 years old with acute lymphoblastic leukemia, due to receive a stem cell transplant. V is TRBV12-3 or TRBV12-4 and J is TRBJ2-7, with a tentative D call TRBD2 (5 bases). Sequencing used PBMCs, obtained before TCRalphabeta/CD19-depleted stem cell transplant. CDR3 in DNA: TGTGCCAGCAGCCCGGGGTTCCGCGAGCAGTACTTC. It codes for CASSPGFREQYF.